The T cell receptor (beta chain) under discussion was sequenced for a study of prognosis after radiotherapy for stage I lung cancer. Note on this clonotype: Its specificity is unknown. A junction boundary mismatches the germline segment, possibly from a read error.

The CDR3 covers 13 residues. The germline V gene has CDR1 LNHDA and CDR2 SQIVND (reference sequence). The study's findings and limits: Differing TRBV and TRBJ gene usage was reportedly seen between patients with and without metastases.

Multiplex PCR, run in two rounds, amplified TCR beta CDR3 from genomic DNA. The use of primers specific to each TRBV and TRBJ gene characterized first-round PCR. One entry per CDR3 protein results from TCRdb running MiXCR on the multiplex PCR reads. Of approximately 22,000 distinct CDR3 sequences detected, roughly 47% appear once; the ten largest clones hold 25% to 40%. The receptor was isolated from a donor over 45 with non-small cell lung cancer. Sequencing was performed on PBMCs, taken before or after stereotactic body radiation therapy (not recorded which). V and J are TRBV19 and TRBJ2-6; the D is unclear. This CDR3 is CASLATGPNVLTF. CDR3 bases: TGTGCCAGTCTGGCGACTGGGCCCAACGTCCTGACTTTC.